Below, 26 T cell receptor beta chains from the same sample are listed, as sequenced in a study of shared clonotypes between healthy human individuals. Using immunoSEQ multiplex PCR, the repertoire was profiled, and TCRdb retains in-frame clones only, with some absent. The table records about 1,900,000 clones, about 95% of them present only once. Terminally differentiated effector memory CD45RA+ cells were excluded from the naive CD8 cells, which were CD45RO-negative and positively selected for CCR7. The specimen was naive CD8+ T cells sorted from blood. These receptors came from a man younger than 35 in good health.

V and J are TRBV28 and TRBJ2-5, with D perhaps TRBD1 (6 bases). Between the trimmed V and J ends, which lost 7 bases and 1 base, there was a span of 13 bases. CDR1 MDHEN and CDR2 SYDVKM come from the germline V gene. The CDR3 runs 14 residues. The CDR3, as DNA: TGTGCCAGCACCTTGAGGGGGATCCAAGAGACCCAGTACTTC. Translating gives CASTLRGIQETQYF.

The rearrangement links TRBV4-3 to TRBJ2-1, with 9 bases matching TRBD2. In germline, CDR1 is LGHNA, CDR2 YSLEER. Trimming cost V 4 bases and J 8 bases; bases outside gene matches: 12. The length of the CDR3 is 16 residues. CDR3: CASSRIAGAPEDEQFF. CDR3 DNA: TGCGCCAGCAGCCGGATAGCGGGAGCACCCGAGGATGAGCAGTTCTTC.

In the case of this clone: Other DNA sequences of this sample code for an identical CDR3. The genes are TRBV6-5 and TRBJ1-5, with D possibly being TRBD1 (5 bases). Germline V gene data show CDR1 as MNHEY and CDR2 as SVGAGI. V was pared by 0 bases and J by 2 bases, with 8 bases between. This CDR3 spans 15 amino acids. CDR3 sequence (DNA): TGTGCCAGCAGTTACTCGACGGGGGGCAATCAGCCCCAGCATTTT. This codes for CASSYSTGGNQPQHF.

The rearrangement joins TRBV28 to TRBJ1-5, with 8 bases identical to TRBD1. In germline, CDR1 is MDHEN, CDR2 SYDVKM. V lost 3 bases and J lost 4; bases outside the gene matches: 5. The CDR3 spans 15 residues. The CDR3 DNA reads TGTGCCAGCAGTTTGATAGGGGACAGGAATCAGCCCCAGCATTTT. The encoded protein is CASSLIGDRNQPQHF.

The CDR3 loop reads CSVDKGGEADTQYF. The CDR3 DNA sequence: TGCAGCGTTGACAAGGGGGGTGAGGCAGATACGCAGTATTTT. The chain has TRBV29-1 and TRBJ2-3; D is tentatively TRBD1 or TRBD2 (6 bases each). Germline CDR1 reads SQVTM; CDR2 reads ANQGSEA. CDR3 length: 14 amino acids. The germline V and J ends were trimmed by 3 bases and 4 bases, with 14 bases remaining between them.

The chain combines TRBV11-2 with TRBJ2-1, with 7 bases that match TRBD1. Germline V gene sequence: CDR1 SGHAT, CDR2 FQNNGV. The CDR3 totals 12 residues. The J segment lost 9 bases and the V segment lost 4 bases, leaving 3 bases of the junction unmatched. CDR3: CASSSRDSEQFF. CDR3 DNA sequence: TGTGCCAGCAGCTCCCGGGACAGTGAGCAGTTCTTC.

The chain employs TRBV4-2 and TRBJ1-4; no firm D call. The germline V and J ends were trimmed by 0 bases and 3 bases, with 2 bases remaining between them. The CDR3 has 13 residues. Germline assignment: CDR1 LGHNA and CDR2 YNFKEQ. As DNA, the CDR3 is TGTGCCAGCAGCCAAGAGGCTAATGAAAAACTGTTTTTT. As protein: CASSQEANEKLFF.

This clone has only one observation. The chain combines TRBV6-5 with TRBJ2-7; D unclear. The V and J ends lost 2 bases and 7 bases respectively, with 15 bases between them. The CDR3 consists of 14 residues. Per the germline V gene, CDR1 is MNHEY and CDR2 is SVGAGI. CDR3 coding DNA: TGTGCCAGCAGTTACCTGTCTGGAGAATGGGAGCAGTACTTC. This gives the protein CASSYLSGEWEQYF.

For this clone: Other nucleotide sequences from this sample produce the same CDR3. The CDR3 bases are TGTGCCAGCAGTTACTCGAGTCAGGGCTACGAGCAGTACTTC. This encodes CASSYSSQGYEQYF. V and J are TRBV6-5 and TRBJ2-7; a weak D match, TRBD1 (5 bases). The germline V and J ends were trimmed by 0 bases and 3 bases, with 9 bases remaining between them. The CDR3 runs to 14 residues. Per germline, CDR1 MNHEY and CDR2 SVGAGI.

This clone was seen only once. The chain uses TRBV10-3 and TRBJ2-2; the match to TRBD2 covers 8 bases. The germline V gene has CDR1 ENHRY and CDR2 SYGVKD. The CDR3 totals 16 residues. With V trimmed by 5 bases and J by 2 bases, 7 bases remained unmatched. The DNA for the CDR3 is TGTGCCATCAGTATCGCGGGGGGTCTTAACACCGGGGAGCTGTTTTTT. This sequence encodes CAISIAGGLNTGELFF.

The CDR3 region is CASSRPGQDFTDTQYF. As DNA, the CDR3 is TGTGCCAGCAGCCGCCCGGGACAGGATTTCACAGATACGCAGTATTTT. The chain combines TRBV7-9 with TRBJ2-3; 8 bases match TRBD1. This CDR3 contains 16 residues. Germline CDR1 SEHNR, CDR2 FQNEAQ (reference sequence). The ends lost 5 bases at V and 2 bases at J; junction bases unmatched: 9.

This chain uses TRBV28 with TRBJ2-2, with TRBD1 as a possible D gene (6 bases). V lost 3 bases, J lost 7 bases, and 15 bases lay in between. CDR1 and CDR2 from the germline V gene are MDHEN and SYDVKM. The CDR3 totals 15 residues. CDR3 sequence (DNA): TGTGCCAGCAGTTTCAGGGGCCTCGTCGACGGGGAGCTGTTTTTT. This sequence encodes CASSFRGLVDGELFF.

For this clone: Different DNA sequences within this sample yield the same CDR3. The CDR3 sequence: CASSLDRGPYNEQFF. CDR3 nucleotide sequence: TGTGCCAGCAGCTTAGACAGGGGGCCATACAATGAGCAGTTCTTC. The chain is built from TRBV7-6 and TRBJ2-1, with TRBD1 matching over 9 bases. CDR3 length: 15 amino acids. V gave up 1 base and J gave up 4 bases; unmatched junction bases: 2. Germline loops: CDR1 SGHVS, CDR2 FNYEAQ. Combining the CDR3 with reference TRBV7-6 and TRBJ2-1 gives the whole variable domain GAGVSQSPRYKVTKRGQDVALRCDPISGHVSLYWYRQALGQGPEFLTYFNYEAQQDKSGLPNDRFSAERPEGSISTLTIQRTEQRDSAMYRCASSLDRGPYNEQFFGPGTRLTVL.

Comment on this clone: The same CDR3 arises from other DNA sequences in this sample as well. The chain recombines TRBV13 with TRBJ2-1; D is unresolved. CDR1 PRHDT and CDR2 FYEKMQ come from the germline V gene (reference sequence). The CDR3 has 12 residues. Trimming removed 0 bases at V and 6 bases at J, with 3 bases between. CDR3 amino acids: CASSLGSNEQFF. CDR3 nucleotide sequence: TGTGCCAGCAGCTTAGGGAGCAATGAGCAGTTCTTC.

This rearrangement joins TRBV5-6 to TRBJ2-7, with D tentatively TRBD2 (6 bases). CDR1 and CDR2 (germline): SGHDT, YYEEEE. The CDR3 sequence is 13 residues long. The V and J ends lost 6 bases and 4 bases respectively, with 14 bases between them. The CDR3 loop is CASTTGGTYEQYF. CDR3 in DNA: TGTGCCAGCACCACCGGGGGAACTTACGAGCAGTACTTC.

The rearrangement joins TRBV5-6 to TRBJ1-2, with a weak D call TRBD1 (5 bases). This CDR3 contains 14 residues. The germline V gene has CDR1 SGHDT and CDR2 YYEEEE. Trimming shortened V by 1 base and J by 5 bases, and 12 bases separated the two germline ends. CDR3: CASSLYGGDYGYTF. CDR3 nucleotide sequence: TGTGCCAGCAGCTTGTACGGGGGTGATTATGGCTACACCTTC.

The chain employs TRBV30 and TRBJ2-7, with TRBD1 identical over 10 bases. Germline loops: CDR1 GTSNPN, CDR2 SVGIG (reference sequence). The CDR3 has 13 residues. J gave up 5 bases and V 3 bases, and 4 bases lay outside the gene matches. Here the CDR3 reads CAWSDRGLDEQYF. As DNA, the CDR3 is TGTGCCTGGAGCGACAGGGGGCTCGACGAGCAGTACTTC.

This chain joins TRBV6-6 and TRBJ1-3; no firm D call. Trimming took 2 bases from V and 0 from J, leaving 11 bases between them. This CDR3 region has 16 residues. Germline loops: CDR1 MNHNY, CDR2 SVGAGI (reference sequence). The CDR3 protein is CASSYPQFRSGNTIYF. CDR3 nucleotides: TGTGCCAGCAGTTACCCCCAGTTCCGCTCTGGAAACACCATATATTTT.

Written as DNA, the CDR3 is TGTGCCAGCAGCTTGGAGGGGGCAGGGACCCTCTACGAGCAGTACTTC. Amino acid sequence: CASSLEGAGTLYEQYF. The chain carries TRBV7-2 and TRBJ2-7, with a weak D call TRBD1 (7 bases). Germline assignment: CDR1 SGHTA and CDR2 FQGNSA. Trimming took 3 bases from V and 3 from J, leaving 18 bases between them. The CDR3 extends over 16 amino acids.

This chain links TRBV4-1 with TRBJ2-7, with D possibly TRBD1 on 6 matching bases. The CDR3 spans 15 residues. V shed 0 bases and J shed 0 bases, with 9 bases lying between them. Germline V gene data show CDR1 as MGHRA and CDR2 as YSYEKL. CDR3 protein: CASSQDTGISYEQYF. Here the CDR3 DNA reads TGCGCCAGCAGCCAAGATACAGGGATCTCCTACGAGCAGTACTTC.

The CDR3 region is CASRGPTGEAFF. The CDR3, as DNA: TGTGCCAGCAGAGGACCTACTGGTGAAGCTTTCTTT. V and J are TRBV9 and TRBJ1-1; D gene ambiguous. This CDR3 has 12 residues. Deletions cut 5 bases from V and 7 bases from J, with 12 bases between. Germline CDR1 and CDR2: SGDLS and YYNGEE.

This clone showed up just a few times. The chain links TRBV5-1 to TRBJ1-2, with D maybe TRBD1 (5 bases). The CDR3 spans 15 residues. Trimming removed 0 bases from V and 3 bases from J, with 12 bases in between. Per germline, CDR1 SGHRS and CDR2 YFSETQ. For the CDR3, the DNA is TGCGCCAGCAGCTTGGGCCCAGGGACGGACTATGGCTACACCTTC. Translating gives CASSLGPGTDYGYTF.

CDR3 in amino acids: CASSLVFDGGDTEAFF. The CDR3 bases are TGTGCCAGCAGCTTAGTATTTGACGGTGGCGACACTGAAGCTTTCTTT. The gene calls are TRBV11-1 and TRBJ1-1; unclear D gene. CDR1 and CDR2 (germline): SGHAT, FQDESV (reference sequence). V lost 1 base to trimming and J lost 3 bases, with 15 bases between them. This CDR3 region has 16 residues.

The rearrangement uses TRBV5-3 and TRBJ2-7, with no clear D. TRBV5-3 is marked as an open reading frame, function uncertain. With 2 bases removed from V and 7 bases from J, the gap between germline ends came to 19 bases. The length of the CDR3 is 15 residues. Written as DNA, the CDR3 is TGTGCCAGAAGCTTAAACGGGCTCCCTTTGGATGAGCAGTACTTC. This translates into CARSLNGLPLDEQYF.

The chain combines TRBV7-6 with TRBJ2-3; TRBD1 matches 7 bases. This CDR3 contains 16 residues. Germline CDR1 and CDR2: SGHVS and FNYEAQ. V was clipped by 1 base and J by 1 base; unmatched bases: 5. The DNA of the CDR3 is TGTGCCAGCAGCTTAGGGATCGGGACAGGCACAGATACGCAGTATTTT. It encodes CASSLGIGTGTDTQYF.

CDR3 in amino acids: CASSVADGTELFF. CDR3 DNA: TGTGCCAGCAGCGTAGCTGATGGGACGGAACTGTTTTTT. The chain combines TRBV9 with TRBJ1-4, with a tentative D call TRBD1 (5 bases). Trimming took 0 bases from V and 12 from J, leaving 12 bases between them. The CDR3 is 13 residues long. In germline, CDR1 is SGDLS, CDR2 YYNGEE.